This record covers a single TCR beta chain. The sample comes from a study of cytomegalovirus exposure and HLA in healthy donors. Germline values: CDR1 SGHRS, CDR2 YFSETQ. The length of the CDR3 is 15 residues. J lost 5 bases, V lost 4 bases, and 5 bases had no gene match. The PCR made use of 60 Vbeta and 13 Jbeta primers. Produced via immunoSEQ multiplex PCR; TCRdb's table is partial and in-frame only. Among about 140,000 clones listed, 65% to 85% were seen once. Healthy individuals who donated bone marrow served as the donors. Sequenced sample: PBMCs. This TCR was sampled from a young man in good health and CMV-seronegative. This chain joins TRBV5-1 and TRBJ2-2, with 10 bases identical to TRBD2. CDR3 nucleotide sequence: TGCGCCAGCAGCATGAGGACTAGCGGTACCGGGGAGCTGTTTTTT. It specifies CASSMRTSGTGELFF.